The rows below give T cell receptor beta chains drawn from one sample of a study of regulatory T cells in long-lasting Graves disease. A single record per CDR3 protein comes from TCRdb applying MiXCR to the multiplex PCR reads. The table records roughly 500,000 distinct CDR3 sequences, roughly 14% of them present only once. The same specimen was also included in a second study, on T cells in Graves' hyperthyroidism and ophthalmopathy.

This specimen consisted of peripheral blood mononuclear cells (PBMCs), obtained at new diagnosis, from a patient treated with antithyroid drugs. These receptors were collected from a man between 25 and 39 years old with Graves disease. Each CDR3 is given with its conserved first and last residue. The D gene is left open where the match is weak. Clone size is shown for a subset of rows, as once, few, many or a class of expanded clone.

d_call: -
j_call: TRBJ2-7
clone_size: many
v_call: TRBV11-3
cdr3_nt: TGTGCCAGCAGCTTAGGGGTGTCGGATTACGAGCAGTACTTC
cdr3_aa: CASSLGVSDYEQYF

d_call: -
j_call: TRBJ2-5
clone_size: -
v_call: TRBV2
cdr3_nt: TGTGCCAGCGCCACAGGAGTAGGGGAGACCCAGTACTTC
cdr3_aa: CASATGVGETQYF

d_call: -
j_call: TRBJ1-5
clone_size: -
v_call: TRBV30
cdr3_nt: TGTGCCTGGAGTAAAGCATACACCGCTCCAGTCAATCAGCCCCAGCATTTT
cdr3_aa: CAWSKAYTAPVNQPQHF

d_call: -
j_call: TRBJ1-4
clone_size: -
v_call: TRBV7-9
cdr3_nt: TGTGCCAGCAGCTTGAATGGGGGGGCTAATGAAAAACTGTTTTTT
cdr3_aa: CASSLNGGANEKLFF

d_call: -
j_call: TRBJ1-2
clone_size: few
v_call: TRBV20-1
cdr3_nt: TGCAGTGCTAGAGAAAGGGCTGGCTACACCTTC
cdr3_aa: CSARERAGYTF

d_call: -
j_call: TRBJ2-1
clone_size: many
v_call: TRBV29-1
cdr3_nt: TGCAGCGTTGATTTCCAGCGGAGGTACAATGAGCAGTTCTTC
cdr3_aa: CSVDFQRRYNEQFF

d_call: TRBD1
j_call: TRBJ2-7
clone_size: many
v_call: TRBV6-1
cdr3_nt: TGTGCCAGCAGAGAGGACCTCTGGACAGGGGCCCACTACTTC
cdr3_aa: CASREDLWTGAHYF

d_call: TRBD2
j_call: TRBJ2-3
clone_size: many
v_call: TRBV2
cdr3_nt: TGTGCCAGCAGGGGGACTAGCGGAGCCCTGGATACGCAGTATTTT
cdr3_aa: CASRGTSGALDTQYF

d_call: TRBD1
j_call: TRBJ1-3
clone_size: many
v_call: TRBV29-1
cdr3_nt: TGCAGCGCCTTAGGAATAGGGACAGCTGGAAACACCATATATTTT
cdr3_aa: CSALGIGTAGNTIYF

d_call: TRBD1
j_call: TRBJ1-5
clone_size: few
v_call: TRBV18
cdr3_nt: TGTGCCAGCTCAGTCGCAGGACAGGGATTAAATCAGCCCCAGCATTTT
cdr3_aa: CASSVAGQGLNQPQHF

d_call: -
j_call: TRBJ2-3
clone_size: many
v_call: TRBV11-3
cdr3_nt: TGTGCCAGCAGCTTAGGGCGAGCCATGGATACGCAGTATTTT
cdr3_aa: CASSLGRAMDTQYF

d_call: -
j_call: TRBJ1-5
clone_size: many
v_call: TRBV20-1
cdr3_nt: TGCAGTGCTAGGCCTCAACAGGGCGTAAATCAGCCCCAGCATTTT
cdr3_aa: CSARPQQGVNQPQHF

d_call: TRBD1
j_call: TRBJ2-3
clone_size: -
v_call: TRBV24-1
cdr3_nt: TGTGCCACCAGTGAAGGACAGGGGGCACATACGCAGTATTTT
cdr3_aa: CATSEGQGAHTQYF

d_call: TRBD2
j_call: TRBJ2-3
clone_size: many
v_call: TRBV20-1
cdr3_nt: TGCAGTGCTGACGCCGGGACTAGCGGGACCGGAGATACGCAGTATTTT
cdr3_aa: CSADAGTSGTGDTQYF

d_call: -
j_call: TRBJ2-5
clone_size: -
v_call: TRBV10-1
cdr3_nt: TGCGCCAGCAGTGTGGCGGTAGGGGAGACCCAGTACTTC
cdr3_aa: CASSVAVGETQYF

d_call: -
j_call: TRBJ1-1
clone_size: many
v_call: TRBV15
cdr3_nt: TGTGCCACCAGCAGAGGGACAGTGAACACTGAAGCTTTCTTT
cdr3_aa: CATSRGTVNTEAFF

d_call: TRBD1
j_call: TRBJ2-7
clone_size: -
v_call: TRBV30
cdr3_nt: TGTGCCTGGAATACCGGGGCAGGGGGCCGCGAGCAGTACTTC
cdr3_aa: CAWNTGAGGREQYF

d_call: -
j_call: TRBJ1-1
clone_size: many
v_call: TRBV6-1
cdr3_nt: TGTGCCAGCAGCCGTCGTCAGAACAGTCCCCGGAACACTGAAGCTTTCTTT
cdr3_aa: CASSRRQNSPRNTEAFF

d_call: TRBD1
j_call: TRBJ1-2
clone_size: many
v_call: TRBV2
cdr3_nt: TGTGCCAGCTCGCAGGGGGAGCGCTATGGCTACACCTTC
cdr3_aa: CASSQGERYGYTF

d_call: -
j_call: TRBJ2-1
clone_size: -
v_call: TRBV20-1
cdr3_nt: TGCAGTGCTAGAGAAATCTATAAGCGGATTTACAATGAGCAGTTCTTC
cdr3_aa: CSAREIYKRIYNEQFF

d_call: -
j_call: TRBJ1-3
clone_size: few
v_call: TRBV12-3/TRBV12-4
cdr3_nt: TGTGCCAGCAGCTCGCCGGCAGGCGTCCACGCTGGAAACACCATATATTTT
cdr3_aa: CASSSPAGVHAGNTIYF

d_call: -
j_call: TRBJ2-7
clone_size: many
v_call: TRBV2
cdr3_nt: TGTGCCAGCATCACCGGGCCCAGCCACGAGCAGTACTTC
cdr3_aa: CASITGPSHEQYF

d_call: -
j_call: TRBJ2-7
clone_size: many
v_call: TRBV12-3/TRBV12-4
cdr3_nt: TGTGCCAGCAGTTCCCCCCCCGGGTCTTCCTTTTCCTACGAGCAGTACTTC
cdr3_aa: CASSSPPGSSFSYEQYF

d_call: -
j_call: TRBJ2-3
clone_size: -
v_call: TRBV20-1
cdr3_nt: TGCAGCGCCCAGGGCGACGGAGATACGCAGTATTTT
cdr3_aa: CSAQGDGDTQYF

d_call: TRBD2
j_call: TRBJ2-1
clone_size: many
v_call: TRBV7-3
cdr3_nt: TGTGCCAGCAGCCCCGGACTAGCGAACAATGAGCAGTTCTTC
cdr3_aa: CASSPGLANNEQFF

d_call: TRBD2
j_call: TRBJ2-1
clone_size: many
v_call: TRBV11-2
cdr3_nt: TGTGCCAGCAGCTTAGGGCTAGCGGGAGAATGGAATGAGCAGTTCTTC
cdr3_aa: CASSLGLAGEWNEQFF

d_call: -
j_call: TRBJ2-1
clone_size: many
v_call: TRBV7-2
cdr3_nt: TGTGCCAGCAGCTCCCAAGTAAAGGGGCAGTTCTTC
cdr3_aa: CASSSQVKGQFF

d_call: TRBD1
j_call: TRBJ1-2
clone_size: -
v_call: TRBV29-1
cdr3_nt: TGCAGCGTTGATGAGACAGGGGGCTATGGCTACACCTTC
cdr3_aa: CSVDETGGYGYTF

d_call: -
j_call: TRBJ2-3
clone_size: few
v_call: TRBV4-1
cdr3_nt: TGCGCCAGCGCACTAGTTCTGGGCACAGATACGCAGTATTTT
cdr3_aa: CASALVLGTDTQYF

d_call: -
j_call: TRBJ1-5
clone_size: many
v_call: TRBV20-1
cdr3_nt: TGCAGTGCTAGTACGGGGGCGGCCAATCAGCCCCAGCATTTT
cdr3_aa: CSASTGAANQPQHF

d_call: -
j_call: TRBJ2-6
clone_size: few
v_call: TRBV20-1
cdr3_nt: TGCAGTGCCGAAGCCATCAGGGGAGGTACTGGGGCCAACGTCCTGACTTTC
cdr3_aa: CSAEAIRGGTGANVLTF

d_call: TRBD1
j_call: TRBJ2-7
clone_size: many
v_call: TRBV28
cdr3_nt: TGTGCCAGCAGTTTTCTAGTTAGTAACGACAGGGCCTACGAGCAGTACTTC
cdr3_aa: CASSFLVSNDRAYEQYF

d_call: TRBD1
j_call: TRBJ2-1
clone_size: -
v_call: TRBV20-1
cdr3_nt: TGCAGTGCTAGACAGGGGGCACTATACAATGAGCAGTTCTTC
cdr3_aa: CSARQGALYNEQFF

d_call: -
j_call: TRBJ1-5
clone_size: -
v_call: TRBV10-3
cdr3_nt: TGTGCCATCAGTATGGACAGCAAAACTCAGCCCCAGCATTTT
cdr3_aa: CAISMDSKTQPQHF

d_call: TRBD2
j_call: TRBJ2-1
clone_size: many
v_call: TRBV27
cdr3_nt: TGTGCCAGCAGTCCGACTAGCTCTGAGCAGTTCTTC
cdr3_aa: CASSPTSSEQFF

d_call: TRBD2
j_call: TRBJ2-3
clone_size: many
v_call: TRBV7-6
cdr3_nt: TGTGCCAGCAGTAGGACTAGCGGGAGCATGGTAGATACGCAGTATTTT
cdr3_aa: CASSRTSGSMVDTQYF

d_call: -
j_call: TRBJ1-1
clone_size: few
v_call: TRBV6-1
cdr3_nt: TGTGCCACCAAGGGTGGGAGGGCTGAAGCTTTCTTT
cdr3_aa: CATKGGRAEAFF

d_call: TRBD1
j_call: TRBJ1-3
clone_size: many
v_call: TRBV7-9
cdr3_nt: TGTGCCAACTCTCTTCGGGACAGAGGAAACACCATATATTTT
cdr3_aa: CANSLRDRGNTIYF

d_call: -
j_call: TRBJ1-3
clone_size: -
v_call: TRBV7-3
cdr3_nt: TGTGCCAGCAGCTTAAATTTACCGGGACGCTCTGGAAACACCATATATTTT
cdr3_aa: CASSLNLPGRSGNTIYF

d_call: -
j_call: TRBJ1-5
clone_size: many
v_call: TRBV5-7
cdr3_nt: TGTGCCAGCAGCTGCAGGCAGCCCCAGCATTTT
cdr3_aa: CASSCRQPQHF

d_call: -
j_call: TRBJ2-3
clone_size: -
v_call: TRBV30
cdr3_nt: TGTGCCTGGAGTATCGAGCCTACGCAGTATTTT
cdr3_aa: CAWSIEPTQYF

d_call: TRBD2
j_call: TRBJ2-7
clone_size: many
v_call: TRBV6-2/TRBV6-3
cdr3_nt: TGTGCCAGCAGTTACGCAGCGGGAGGGGCCTACGAGCAGTACTTC
cdr3_aa: CASSYAAGGAYEQYF

d_call: TRBD1
j_call: TRBJ2-1
clone_size: few
v_call: TRBV24-1
cdr3_nt: TGTGCCACCAGGGATGGACAGGGATGGAACAATGAGCAGTTCTTC
cdr3_aa: CATRDGQGWNNEQFF

d_call: -
j_call: TRBJ2-1
clone_size: many
v_call: TRBV2
cdr3_nt: TGTGCCAGCAGGGAGGGGTACAATGAGCAGTTCTTC
cdr3_aa: CASREGYNEQFF

d_call: -
j_call: TRBJ1-5
clone_size: many
v_call: TRBV12-3/TRBV12-4
cdr3_nt: TGTGCCAGCAGTCCCGAGAGAGGTCAGCCCCAGCATTTT
cdr3_aa: CASSPERGQPQHF

d_call: TRBD1
j_call: TRBJ2-1
clone_size: few
v_call: TRBV12-3/TRBV12-4
cdr3_nt: TGTGCCAGCAGTTTACCCTTAGGGGGCGGGAATGAGCAGTTCTTC
cdr3_aa: CASSLPLGGGNEQFF

d_call: -
j_call: TRBJ2-2
clone_size: -
v_call: TRBV30
cdr3_nt: TGTGCTTTAGGGGCCAACACCGGGGAGCTGTTTTTT
cdr3_aa: CALGANTGELFF

d_call: TRBD1
j_call: TRBJ1-4
clone_size: many
v_call: TRBV12-3/TRBV12-4
cdr3_nt: TGTGCCAGCAGCGGACAGGGTGAAAAACTGTTTTTT
cdr3_aa: CASSGQGEKLFF